These 14 T cell receptor beta chains share one sample of origin, sequenced in a study of shared clonotypes between healthy human individuals. The protocol was immunoSEQ multiplex PCR, while the TCRdb copy is restricted to in-frame clones and leaves out a portion. The profile covers more than 1 million clones, with approximately 78% appearing a single time and approximately 0.56% taken by the ten largest. What was sequenced was memory CD4+ T cells from PBMCs. Subset given: CD45RA-negative fraction. The receptors here all came from a man aged 18 to 29 in good health. Some clones in this sample may be carry-over from other donors' samples.

On this clone itself: Within the sample, other DNA sequences also encode this same CDR3. The chain is built from TRBV7-2 and TRBJ2-7; 8 bases align to TRBD2. Germline V gives CDR1 SGHTA, CDR2 FQGNSA. The CDR3 is 13 amino acids. V gave up 2 bases and J gave up 3 bases; unmatched junction bases: 0. The CDR3 region is CASSLLAGYEQYF. CDR3 bases: TGTGCCAGCAGCTTACTAGCGGGCTACGAGCAGTACTTC. The whole variable domain, remainder taken from reference TRBV7-2 and TRBJ2-7, is GAGVSQSPSNKVTEKGKDVELRCDPISGHTALYWYRQSLGQGLEFLIYFQGNSAPDKSGLPSDRFSAERTGGSVSTLTIQRTQQEDSAVYLCASSLLAGYEQYFGPGTRLTVT.

Remarks on this clone: At the DNA level, this CDR3 is encoded by other sequences in the same sample as well. The rearrangement uses TRBV7-3 and TRBJ2-5, with D perhaps TRBD1 (6 bases). CDR1 SGHTA and CDR2 FQGTGA come from the germline V gene. V lost 5 bases and J lost 2, with 9 bases in between. This CDR3 region has 13 residues. CDR3 nucleotides: TGTGCCAGCAGCGCCGGGACACAAGAGACCCAGTACTTC. Protein: CASSAGTQETQYF.

The chain links TRBV28 to TRBJ1-5; D might be TRBD1 (5 bases). CDR1 MDHEN and CDR2 SYDVKM come from the germline V gene. There are 13 residues in the CDR3. V lost 1 base, J lost 6 bases, and 7 bases lay in between. CDR3 sequence: CASSLYTGQPQHF. The CDR3 DNA reads as TGTGCCAGCAGTTTATATACAGGTCAGCCCCAGCATTTT.

This clone came up once. The chain carries TRBV7-2 and TRBJ2-7; no reliable D call. Germline CDR1 and CDR2: SGHTA and FQGNSA. CDR3 length: 13 residues. The ends were cut back, 3 bases at V and 3 bases at J, with 9 bases in the middle. The DNA for the CDR3 is TGTGCCAGCAGCTTTGACCCTGGCTACGAGCAGTACTTC. Its protein product is CASSFDPGYEQYF.

As to this clone: Other nucleotide sequences from this sample produce the same CDR3. The chain employs TRBV7-9 and TRBJ2-3; TRBD1 is a possible D gene (5 bases). Per the germline V gene, CDR1 is SEHNR and CDR2 is FQNEAQ (reference sequence). The CDR3 runs to 14 residues. V shed 3 bases and J shed 0 bases, with 7 bases lying between them. This chain's CDR3 is CASSLGLSTDTQYF. DNA for the CDR3: TGTGCCAGCAGCTTGGGGCTTAGCACAGATACGCAGTATTTT.

V is TRBV6-6 and J is TRBJ1-1; D is undetermined. V was pared by 2 bases and J by 2 bases, with 9 bases between. Per the germline V gene, CDR1 is MNHNY and CDR2 is SVGAGI (reference sequence). The length of the CDR3 is 14 residues. The CDR3 coding sequence is TGTGCCAGCAGTTACCCAGGAGTTAACACTGAAGCTTTCTTT. Its protein is CASSYPGVNTEAFF.

The V gene is TRBV2, the J gene TRBJ2-3; a possible D gene is TRBD2 (5 bases). This CDR3 has 14 residues. Trimming took off 7 bases at V and 1 base at J, with 12 bases between the two ends. Germline V lookup: CDR1 SNHLY, CDR2 FYNNEI. CDR3 region: CASKKGGRTDTQYF. CDR3 nucleotide sequence: TGTGCCAGCAAGAAGGGCGGGCGCACAGATACGCAGTATTTT.

CDR3 sequence reads: CASSLDRRGNTEAFF. DNA for the CDR3: TGTGCCAGCAGCTTGGACAGACGGGGGAACACTGAAGCTTTCTTT. This chain uses TRBV5-4 with TRBJ1-1; D remains ambiguous. In germline, CDR1 is SGHNT, CDR2 YYREEE (reference sequence). This CDR3 spans 15 amino acids. Deletions cut 0 bases from V and 1 base from J, with 10 bases between.

This sequence joins TRBV5-1 and TRBJ2-5, with D tentatively TRBD1 (5 bases). The germline CDR1 and CDR2 sequences are SGHRS and YFSETQ. The length of the CDR3 is 14 residues. V dropped 3 bases and J dropped 0 bases, with 9 bases sitting between them. The CDR3 here is CASSSQGYQETQYF. The CDR3 DNA reads TGCGCCAGCAGCTCCCAGGGATACCAAGAGACCCAGTACTTC. Using reference TRBV5-1 and TRBJ2-5 for the parts outside the CDR3, the full variable domain is KAGVTQTPRYLIKTRGQQVTLSCSPISGHRSVSWYQQTPGQGLQFLFEYFSETQRNKGNFPGRFSGRQFSNSRSEMNVSTLELGDSALYLCASSSQGYQETQYFGPGTRLLVL.

This rearrangement joins TRBV27 to TRBJ2-7, with 10 bases matching TRBD2. In germline, CDR1 is MNHEY, CDR2 SMNVEV (reference sequence). V shed 4 bases, J shed 7 bases, and the junction held 10 bases outside the gene matches. This CDR3 is built from 15 residues. CDR3 DNA sequence: TGTGCCAGCAGTTCCATAGCGGGAGGCCAAAGGGAGCAGTACTTC. Its protein product is CASSSIAGGQREQYF.

The sample holds a few counts of this clone. The chain links TRBV11-2 to TRBJ1-1, with D possibly TRBD1 on 6 matching bases. CDR1 is SGHAT, CDR2 FQNNGV, per germline. This CDR3 has 15 amino acids. Trimming pared 1 base from V and 3 bases from J, leaving 12 bases between. CDR3 sequence (DNA): TGTGCCAGCAGCTTAGTTGGGGGGGCTGACACTGAAGCTTTCTTT. It specifies CASSLVGGADTEAFF.

The rearrangement joins TRBV5-4 to TRBJ2-7, with a tentative D call TRBD2 (5 bases). Per the germline V gene, CDR1 is SGHNT and CDR2 is YYREEE (reference sequence). This CDR3 comprises 13 residues. Trimming took 2 bases from V and 7 from J, leaving 13 bases between them. The CDR3 nucleotides read TGTGCCAGCAGCTTACCGCAAGAGGGAGAGCAGTACTTC. Translated, it gives CASSLPQEGEQYF.

The chain is built from TRBV18 and TRBJ2-3; D is undetermined. Germline V CDR1 and CDR2: KGHSH, LQKENI. V lost 2 bases and J 5 bases, leaving 20 bases between the germline ends. This CDR3 is built from 17 residues. CDR3 amino acids: CASSPINLLATLDTQYF. The CDR3 DNA is TGTGCCAGCTCACCAATCAACCTTCTCGCTACTTTAGATACGCAGTATTTT.

The genes are TRBV10-2 and TRBJ1-3; D is undetermined. The CDR3 covers 16 residues. Between the trimmed V and J ends, which lost 3 bases and 4 bases, there was a span of 16 bases. Germline loops: CDR1 WSHSY, CDR2 SAAADI. The CDR3 sequence: CASSEGRGLAGNTIYF. CDR3 nucleotides: TGCGCCAGCAGTGAAGGGCGAGGCCTGGCAGGAAACACCATATATTTT.